The 17 T cell receptor beta chains below come from one sample, sequenced in a study of T cells in Graves' hyperthyroidism and ophthalmopathy. Amplified TCR beta CDR3 regions came from RNA transcripts. An initial round of RT-PCR targeting the TCR CDR3 relied on the HTBI primer set. TCRdb processed the multiplex PCR reads anew with MiXCR; each CDR3 protein has one entry. This table holds 700,000 to 850,000 distinct CDR3 sequences, roughly a third found once. Sequenced input: blood. The receptors stem from a woman in her thirties or forties with Graves' hyperthyroidism.

This clonotype was seen at least ten times. The J gene is TRBJ1-2, the V gene TRBV19; no firm D call. This CDR3 region has 13 residues. Germline CDR1 reads LNHDA; CDR2 reads SQIVND (reference sequence). V lost 7 bases and J 3 bases, leaving 12 bases between the germline ends. CDR3 bases: TGTGCCAGTACTATGCGGGGATACTATGGCTACACCTTC. This gives the protein CASTMRGYYGYTF.

The genes are TRBV12-3 or TRBV12-4 and TRBJ1-1, with a tentative D call TRBD1 (6 bases). The CDR3 length is 11 residues. Trimming removed 10 bases at V and 7 bases at J, with 13 bases between. CDR3 coding DNA: TGTGCCACCGTGGGGGCAGTTGAAGCTTTCTTT. It codes for CATVGAVEAFF.

Note on this clonotype: This may stem from a read error, because a much larger clone lies one nucleotide away. CDR3 loop: CATSRGRARPNQPQHF. Written as DNA, the CDR3 is TGTGCCACCAGCAGAGGACGGGCCAGACCCAATCAGCCCCAGCATTTT. The V call is TRBV15, the J call TRBJ1-5; the D is unclear. V lost 1 base, J lost 3 bases, and 13 bases lay in between. Germline assignment: CDR1 LNHNV and CDR2 YYDKDF (reference sequence). This CDR3 has 16 residues. Complete variable domain (other parts from reference TRBV15 and TRBJ1-5): DAMVIQNPRYQVTQFGKPVTLSCSQTLNHNVMYWYQQKSSQAPKLLFHYYDKDFNNEADTPDNFQSRRPNTSFCFLDIRSPGLGDTAMYLCATSRGRARPNQPQHFGDGTRLSIL.

The rearrangement uses TRBV6-5 and TRBJ1-6; D gene unclear. With 2 bases removed from V and 4 bases from J, the gap between germline ends came to 9 bases. The CDR3 is 15 residues long. The germline V gene encodes CDR1 MNHEY and CDR2 SVGAGI. The CDR3: CASSYDMGYNSPLHF. The CDR3 DNA is TGTGCCAGCAGTTACGACATGGGTTATAATTCACCCCTCCACTTT.

This clonotype was seen a handful of times. This clone may be a read error of a much larger clone one base away. The rearrangement links TRBV19 to TRBJ1-2, with 10 bases aligning to TRBD1. Germline-derived CDR1 and CDR2 are LNHDA and SQIVND (reference sequence). The CDR3 consists of 13 residues. The CDR3 loop reads CASRDRGNYGCTF. CDR3 coding DNA: TGTGCCAGTAGGGACAGGGGGAACTATGGCTGCACCTTC.

This clonotype showed up just a few times. J is TRBJ1-1 and V is TRBV3-1; D is possibly TRBD1 (5 bases). Trimming pared 2 bases from V and 11 bases from J, leaving 15 bases between. The CDR3 consists of 13 residues. Germline assignment: CDR1 LGHDT and CDR2 YNNKEL (reference sequence). CDR3 in amino acids: CASSQYRQRGAFF. CDR3 nucleotide sequence: TGTGCCAGCAGCCAATACCGACAGAGGGGCGCTTTCTTT.

CDR3 residues: CASSSDGLNYGYTF. The CDR3 nucleotides are TGTGCCAGCAGTTCGGACGGCTTAAACTATGGCTACACCTTC. The chain combines TRBV28 with TRBJ1-2; unclear D gene. The CDR3 has 14 residues. The V gene lost 4 bases and the J gene lost 2 bases, with 11 bases spanning the gap. Germline values: CDR1 MDHEN, CDR2 SYDVKM.

This clonotype was observed at least ten times. The chain carries TRBV29-1 and TRBJ2-7, with D possibly being TRBD1 (5 bases). This CDR3 is built from 14 residues. Per germline, CDR1 SQVTM and CDR2 ANQGSEA. Trimming cost V 2 bases and J 1 base, with 12 bases left between them. The CDR3 DNA reads as TGCAGCGTTGAAATCGTCAGGGAATCCTACGAGCAGTACTTC. It is translated as CSVEIVRESYEQYF.

As concerns this clonotype: This clone may be a read error of a much larger clone one base away. The chain combines TRBV6-6 with TRBJ2-7; D may be TRBD2 (6 bases). CDR1 MNHNY and CDR2 SVGAGI come from the germline V gene (reference sequence). There are 14 residues in the CDR3. The ends were cut back, 5 bases at V and 2 bases at J, with 13 bases in the middle. The CDR3 sequence: CASSHGRGPYEQYF. The CDR3, as DNA: TGTGCCAGCAGTCACGGGCGGGGCCCCTACGAGCAGTACTTC.

The chain is built from TRBV20-1 and TRBJ1-2; 9 nucleotides align to TRBD1. Germline assignment: CDR1 DFQATT and CDR2 SNEGSKA (reference sequence). The ends lost 6 bases at V and 7 bases at J; junction bases unmatched: 12. This CDR3 is built from 14 residues. CDR3 in amino acids: CSAAPPGTGFGYTF. The CDR3 DNA reads as TGCAGTGCCGCCCCTCCCGGGACAGGGTTTGGCTACACCTTC.

The chain combines TRBV14 with TRBJ2-7, with TRBD2 matching 9 bases. Trimming removed 4 bases from V and 3 bases from J; junction bases left unmatched: 7. The CDR3 covers 15 residues. The germline CDR1 and CDR2 sequences are SGHDN and FVKESK. CDR3: CASSRTSGQHYEQYF. The CDR3 DNA follows: TGTGCCAGCAGCCGTACTAGCGGGCAACACTACGAGCAGTACTTC.

This clonotype occurred a few times. The V gene is TRBV27, the J gene TRBJ1-1; 11 nucleotides align to TRBD1. Germline trimming cut 4 bases from V and 7 bases from J; bases unmatched to any gene: 5. The CDR3 contains 14 residues. CDR1 and CDR2 from the germline V gene are MNHEY and SMNVEV (reference sequence). The CDR3 here is CASSSRTGGSEAFF. CDR3 in DNA: TGTGCCAGCAGTTCAAGGACAGGGGGCAGTGAAGCTTTCTTT.

At least ten counts were recorded for this clonotype. The chain joins TRBV7-2 to TRBJ2-7; TRBD1 aligns across 7 bases. The ends lost 7 bases at V and 7 bases at J; junction bases unmatched: 13. CDR1 and CDR2 from the germline V gene are SGHTA and FQGNSA. The CDR3 contains 14 residues. CDR3 nucleotides: TGTGCCAGCACCCTACAGGGGACCATAGGGGAGCAGTACTTC. This sequence encodes CASTLQGTIGEQYF.

The rearrangement links TRBV10-3 to TRBJ1-3; TRBD1 matches at 8 bases. CDR3 length equals 13 residues. Looked up from germline, CDR1 is ENHRY and CDR2 is SYGVKD. V lost 4 bases, J lost 7 bases, and 3 bases stayed unmatched. The DNA for the CDR3 is TGTGCCATCAGTGGACGACAGGGGAACACCATATATTTT. It is translated as CAISGRQGNTIYF.

This chain joins TRBV6-5 and TRBJ2-5; no reliable D call. CDR1 is MNHEY, CDR2 SVGAGI, per germline. Trimming cost V 6 bases and J 7 bases, with 18 bases left between them. The CDR3 extends over 14 amino acids. CDR3 protein: CASRRSTIAGTQYF. The CDR3, as DNA: TGTGCCAGCAGAAGGAGTACTATTGCAGGGACCCAGTACTTC.

This clonotype was detected only once. Germline and junction disagree at one end, which may indicate a read error. This rearrangement joins TRBV7-2 to TRBJ2-2, with D uncertain. Germline V lookup: CDR1 SGHTA, CDR2 FQGNSA. This CDR3 comprises 12 residues. CDR3 nucleotide sequence: TGTGCCGGCAGCTACTATACCGGGGAGCTGTTTTTT. Protein: CAGSYYTGELFF.

Only a few counts were recorded for this clonotype. The chain is built from TRBV10-3 and TRBJ1-5; TRBD1 is a possible D gene (6 bases). Germline V gives CDR1 ENHRY, CDR2 SYGVKD. V lost 6 bases, J lost 1 base, and 22 bases lay in between. CDR3 length: 18 amino acids. The CDR3 is CAISNPTEGGGSNQPQHF. CDR3 in DNA: TGTGCCATCAGCAATCCTACCGAGGGGGGGGGAAGCAATCAGCCCCAGCATTTT.